The 23 T cell receptor beta chains below all came from one sample that was sequenced in a study of blood T cell repertoires in COVID-19. The repertoire was sequenced with immunoSEQ multiplex PCR; TCRdb's copy has only in-frame clones and lacks some. The table records about 250,000 clones, 84% of them present only once. The sequencing sample was made of peripheral blood. The receptors come from a man over 45 with active or convalescent COVID-19.

V and J are TRBV21-1 and TRBJ1-2. TRBV21-1 is listed as a pseudogene. The CDR3 runs to 14 residues. The CDR3 coding sequence is TGTGCCAGCACTTTTGGAGGGCCGAACTATGGCTACACCTTC. It translates to CASTFGGPNYGYTF.

Comments on this clone: The same CDR3 also results from other DNA sequences found in this sample. The rearrangement joins TRBV4-1 to TRBJ2-7, with TRBD2 as a possible D gene (6 bases). This CDR3 spans 15 amino acids. The V and J ends lost 2 bases and 3 bases respectively, with 14 bases between them. Germline assignment: CDR1 MGHRA and CDR2 YSYEKL. DNA for the CDR3: TGCGCCAGCAGCCAAACCGGGACTCTCTTCTACGAGCAGTACTTC. It encodes CASSQTGTLFYEQYF.

J is TRBJ2-1 and V is TRBV6-4, with TRBD1 matching over 7 bases. CDR1 is MRHNA, CDR2 SNTAGT, per germline. J was trimmed by 7 bases and V by 6 bases; bases with no gene match: 9. The CDR3 has 14 amino acids. The CDR3 region is CASSPEGQSNEQFF. The CDR3 DNA reads as TGTGCCAGCAGCCCAGAGGGACAGAGTAATGAGCAGTTCTTC.

The rearrangement joins TRBV7-2 to TRBJ1-6; possibly TRBD1 for D (6 bases). This CDR3 is built from 15 residues. Trimming removed 2 bases at V and 9 bases at J, with 14 bases between. From germline, CDR1 is SGHTA and CDR2 FQGNSA. The CDR3, as DNA: TGTGCCAGCAGCTTAACTCCCGGACAGTTTTCACCCCTCCACTTT. Translating gives CASSLTPGQFSPLHF.

The chain carries TRBV29-1 and TRBJ1-2, with a weak D call TRBD1 (5 bases). The CDR3 is 13 amino acids. Germline V gene data show CDR1 as SQVTM and CDR2 as ANQGSEA. The V end lost 2 bases, the J end lost 5 bases, and 12 bases lay between the germline ends. The CDR3 protein is CSVENRQEYGYTF. CDR3 coding DNA: TGCAGCGTTGAAAACAGGCAGGAGTATGGCTACACCTTC. Full variable domain (rest looked up from reference TRBV29-1 and TRBJ1-2): SAVISQKPSRDICQRGTSLTIQCQVDSQVTMMFWYRQQPGQSLTLIATANQGSEATYESGFVIDKFPISRPNLTFSTLTVSNMSPEDSSIYLCSVENRQEYGYTFGSGTRLTVV.

The chain combines TRBV28 with TRBJ2-7; D not certain. The CDR3 is 15 amino acids. V lost 10 bases to trimming and J lost 1 base, with 20 bases between them. CDR1 is MDHEN, CDR2 SYDVKM, per germline. The CDR3 loop reads CATQFITAFSYEQYF. The CDR3 coding sequence is TGTGCCACCCAGTTTATAACAGCTTTTTCCTACGAGCAGTACTTC.

The CDR3 sequence: CARSFRGTSNQPQHF. The CDR3 nucleotides are TGTGCCAGAAGCTTCCGGGGAACTAGCAATCAGCCCCAGCATTTT. The chain couples TRBV5-3 to TRBJ1-5; no clear D. TRBV5-3 is flagged as an ORF with uncertain function. The CDR3 has 15 amino acids. V gave up 2 bases and J gave up 0 bases, with 9 bases separating them.

This clone was counted only a few times. This chain joins TRBV3-1 (or the pseudogene TRBV3-2) and TRBJ2-2; 12 nucleotides align to TRBD2. V was clipped by 8 bases and J by 7 bases; unmatched bases: 8. CDR1 and CDR2 (germline): LGHDT, YNNKEL (reference sequence). The CDR3 extends over 15 amino acids. CDR3 bases: TGTGCCAGCTCCCTAGCGGGGGGGCCGAGCGGGGAGCTGTTTTTT. It codes for CASSLAGGPSGELFF.

V and J are TRBV6-2 or TRBV6-3 and TRBJ2-7, with D maybe TRBD1 (5 bases). The V end lost 0 bases, the J end lost 3 bases, and 15 bases lay between the germline ends. This CDR3 is built from 16 residues. Germline-derived CDR1 and CDR2 are MNHEY and SVGEGT. The CDR3 here is CASSYSTEPVDYEQYF. CDR3 nucleotide sequence: TGTGCCAGCAGTTACTCGACAGAACCGGTTGACTACGAGCAGTACTTC.

The chain couples TRBV24-1 to TRBJ2-3; a possible D gene is TRBD1 (7 bases). The CDR3 runs 15 residues. CDR1 and CDR2 from the germline V gene are KGHDR and SFDVKD. The germline V and J ends were trimmed by 6 bases and 2 bases, with 14 bases remaining between them. CDR3 bases: TGTGCCACCAGTTTGCGGGGACAGTTCACAGATACGCAGTATTTT. Protein: CATSLRGQFTDTQYF.

The V and J genes are TRBV9 and TRBJ1-3; 8 bases line up with TRBD1. Germline V gives CDR1 SGDLS, CDR2 YYNGEE. The CDR3 runs 15 residues. V was pared by 5 bases and J by 0 bases, with 4 bases of the junction left unmatched. In DNA form, the CDR3 reads TGTGCCAGCAGAGGACAGGGTATCTCTGGAAACACCATATATTTT. Amino acid sequence: CASRGQGISGNTIYF.

This clone has just one count. The rearrangement uses TRBV7-7 and TRBJ2-3; TRBD2 matches at 15 bases. The germline V gene encodes CDR1 SSHAT and CDR2 FNYEAQ (reference sequence). The CDR3 runs to 16 residues. The V gene end was trimmed by 8 bases and the J gene end by 1 base; junction bases not matched to a gene: 4. This chain's CDR3 is CASSRTSGGGTDTQYF. The CDR3 nucleotides are TGTGCCAGCTCAAGGACTAGCGGGGGGGGCACAGATACGCAGTATTTT.

J is TRBJ1-2 and V is TRBV7-3; a weak D match, TRBD1 (5 bases). Germline-derived CDR1 and CDR2 are SGHTA and FQGTGA. V was clipped by 5 bases and J by 10 bases, with 26 bases between them. There are 16 residues in the CDR3. CDR3 DNA: TGTGCCAGCAGCCCGGGTATAGGGGTGATTTCGGTAGACTACACCTTC. This encodes CASSPGIGVISVDYTF.

This chain connects TRBV6-2 or TRBV6-3 to TRBJ1-3; D is ambiguous. V was pared by 2 bases and J by 0 bases, with 8 bases between. Germline loops: CDR1 MNHEY, CDR2 SVGEGT. The CDR3 is made up of 15 amino acids. CDR3 sequence: CASSYNGNSGNTIYF. The CDR3 nucleotides are TGTGCCAGCAGTTACAACGGGAACTCTGGAAACACCATATATTTT.

The chain is built from TRBV6-2 or TRBV6-3 and TRBJ2-5; 8 nucleotides match TRBD2. J lost 5 bases, V lost 4 bases, and 6 bases had no gene match. CDR1 is MNHEY and CDR2 is SVGEGT in the germline V gene. The CDR3 extends over 14 amino acids. CDR3 region: CASSSGGAGETQYF. Written as DNA, the CDR3 is TGTGCCAGCAGTTCCGGGGGGGCCGGGGAGACCCAGTACTTC.

The V call is TRBV7-8, the J call TRBJ1-5, with D possibly matching TRBD1 (5 bases). The CDR3 is 15 residues long. Germline values: CDR1 SGHVS, CDR2 FQNEAQ. The V end lost 0 bases, the J end lost 0 bases, and 6 bases lay between the germline ends. As DNA, the CDR3 is TGTGCCAGCAGCTTAGCAGGGGATAGCAATCAGCCCCAGCATTTT. It yields the protein CASSLAGDSNQPQHF.

This chain joins TRBV9 and TRBJ2-3; 7 nucleotides align to TRBD1. The CDR3 is 16 amino acids. Looked up from germline, CDR1 is SGDLS and CDR2 is YYNGEE. Losses at the gene ends were 0 bases for V and 6 bases for J; bases not matched to a gene: 10. The CDR3 loop is CASSVERGHIRDTQYF. Here the CDR3 DNA reads TGTGCCAGCAGCGTAGAAAGGGGGCATATTCGGGATACGCAGTATTTT.

The chain combines TRBV19 with TRBJ1-1, with 7 bases aligning to TRBD1. The CDR3 sequence is 14 residues long. The trim removed 4 bases at V and 4 bases at J, leaving 6 bases unmatched. CDR1 is LNHDA and CDR2 is SQIVND in the germline V gene (reference sequence). The CDR3 is CASSTSRQGTEAFF. CDR3 sequence (DNA): TGTGCCAGTAGTACCTCACGACAGGGCACTGAAGCTTTCTTT.

V usage is TRBV18 and J usage is TRBJ1-6; D call uncertain. Germline V lookup: CDR1 KGHSH, CDR2 LQKENI. Trimming removed 3 bases from V and 8 bases from J, with 14 bases in between. The CDR3 has 15 residues. The CDR3 here is CASSPSPLADSPLHF. The CDR3 nucleotides are TGTGCCAGCTCACCTTCACCTCTGGCGGATTCACCCCTCCACTTT.

The chain has TRBV4-2 and TRBJ2-7; TRBD2 agrees at 9 bases. The CDR3 extends over 15 amino acids. Germline V gives CDR1 LGHNA, CDR2 YNFKEQ. The V gene end was trimmed by 0 bases and the J gene end by 1 base; junction bases not matched to a gene: 1. The CDR3 is CASSQETSGSYEQYF. As DNA, the CDR3 is TGTGCCAGCAGCCAAGAGACTAGCGGATCCTACGAGCAGTACTTC.

This chain connects TRBV5-1 to TRBJ2-3; TRBD2 agrees at 11 bases. This CDR3 spans 15 amino acids. Trimming removed 6 bases from V and 0 bases from J; junction bases left unmatched: 3. CDR1 and CDR2 from the germline V gene are SGHRS and YFSETQ. The CDR3, as DNA: TGCGCCAGCACTACTAGCGGGGGTAGCACAGATACGCAGTATTTT. Encoded protein: CASTTSGGSTDTQYF.

The chain recombines TRBV2 with TRBJ1-3; possibly TRBD1 for D (5 bases). The germline V and J ends were trimmed by 6 bases and 10 bases, with 10 bases remaining between them. The germline V gene has CDR1 SNHLY and CDR2 FYNNEI. The CDR3 runs to 11 residues. CDR3 nucleotides: TGTGCCAGCAGATCAGGGCTGACCATATATTTT. This gives the protein CASRSGLTIYF.

This clone showed up just once. The chain joins TRBV5-1 to TRBJ2-2; TRBD2 matches at 7 bases. CDR3 length: 14 amino acids. CDR1 SGHRS and CDR2 YFSETQ come from the germline V gene. V lost 4 bases to trimming and J lost 10 bases; unmatched junction nucleotides: 10. CDR3: CASSPGGPAPELFF. The CDR3 nucleotides are TGCGCCAGCAGCCCGGGGGGTCCGGCACCGGAGCTGTTTTTT.